This T cell receptor beta chain was captured in a study of blood T cells in healthy people across ages. The use of a sample-barcoded 5' primer and a J-beta primer mix characterized a second PCR of roughly 7 to 11 cycles. TCRdb re-analysed the 5' RACE reads in MiXCR, keeping a single row per CDR3 protein. The sample includes 700,000 to 1,000,000 distinct CDR3 sequences, 40% to 50% of them seen just once. From germline, CDR1 is DFQATT and CDR2 SNEGSKA (reference sequence). The germline V and J ends were trimmed by 5 bases and 5 bases, with 10 bases remaining between them. The CDR3 extends over 11 amino acids.

The chain couples TRBV20-1 to TRBJ2-7; D might be TRBD1 (5 bases). This receptor was identified in a man in his sixties in good health. The sample consisted of blood. The CDR3 loop reads CSAGQGHEQYF. DNA for the CDR3: TGCAGTGCTGGCCAGGGCCACGAGCAGTACTTC.